Sequencing of this T cell receptor beta chain was carried out in a study of blood T cell repertoires in COVID-19. The overall study: Samples representing acute and convalescent COVID-19 were sourced from the United States, Italy and Spain. The cDNA or gDNA used as material had been derived from T cells, B-cell-depleted T cells, or PBMCs.

TCRdb's table, derived via immunoSEQ multiplex PCR, lists solely in-frame clones and lacks some. The data contain about 270,000 clones, 84% of them singletons. The source is a human donor in a cohort sampled during active COVID-19. The sequenced sample was peripheral blood.

Here the CDR3 DNA reads TGTGCCAGCAGCCCGCCTAGCGGATTCCATGAGCAGTTCTTC. Its protein product is CASSPPSGFHEQFF. This chain joins TRBV9 and TRBJ2-1, with 7 nucleotides matching TRBD2. Per the germline V gene, CDR1 is SGDLS and CDR2 is YYNGEE. After removal of 4 bases from V and 8 bases from J, the junction contained 9 bases not matched to a gene. This CDR3 contains 14 residues.